This entry is about one T cell receptor beta chain. The sample comes from a study of blood T cell repertoires in COVID-19. Looking at the study overall: PBMCs, B-cell-depleted T cells, or T cells were the source of the cDNA or gDNA that made up the material.

Donors were grouped by their self-reported clinical history. Germline V gives CDR1 LGHNT, CDR2 FRNRAP. The CDR3 is 14 amino acids. The V gene lost 2 bases and the J gene lost 0 bases, with 7 bases spanning the gap. In the original workflow: Researchers report that nucleated cell counts were estimated from reference gene primer amplification. TCRdb's table, derived via immunoSEQ multiplex PCR, lists solely in-frame clones and lacks some. V and J calls and clone size follow that table, whereas D and trimming were derived from the DNA. In the table there are about 240,000 clones, about nine tenths of which are singletons.

The receptor was derived from a woman in her twenties or thirties with acute COVID-19. The sequencing input was PBMCs or T cells enriched from blood (not recorded which). The chain has TRBV12-5 and TRBJ2-5; D call uncertain. CDR3 amino acids: CASGLLRDQETQYF. The CDR3, as DNA: TGTGCTAGTGGTTTGCTCCGGGACCAAGAGACCCAGTACTTC.